One and the same sample provided the 29 T cell receptor beta chains below, sequenced in a study of T-cell reconstitution after alpha-beta-depleted transplantation in children. The TCRbeta library was prepared with unique molecular identifiers. Each CDR3 protein gets one entry after TCRdb re-called the PCR reads with MiXCR. Counted here are 500,000 to 600,000 distinct CDR3 sequences, 25% to 30% occurring once; the ten biggest clones make up 36%. The sample here was PBMCs, taken before TCRalphabeta/CD19-depleted stem cell transplant. The source is a boy under two years old with Wiskott-Aldrich syndrome, due to receive a stem cell transplant.

This clonotype was seen a handful of times. V gene TRBV20-1 combines with J gene TRBJ2-5, with a weak D call TRBD2 (5 bases). The ends were cut back, 6 bases at V and 2 bases at J, with 16 bases in the middle. Germline CDR1 and CDR2: DFQATT and SNEGSKA (reference sequence). This CDR3 region has 14 residues. CDR3 protein: CSAVVTSGQETQYF. In DNA, the CDR3 is TGCAGTGCCGTAGTGACCAGCGGACAAGAGACCCAGTACTTC.

V is TRBV27 and J is TRBJ2-1, with D unresolved. The CDR3 totals 13 residues. The V gene's germline CDR1 is MNHEY and CDR2 SMNVEV (reference sequence). Trimming cost V 4 bases and J 14 bases, with 18 bases left between them. The CDR3 sequence is CASSSDLYGPEFF. The CDR3, as DNA: TGTGCCAGCAGTTCCGACCTGTACGGGCCGGAGTTCTTC.

The V call is TRBV7-9, the J call TRBJ1-2, with TRBD1 as a possible D gene (5 bases). The CDR3 contains 16 residues. Germline CDR1 SEHNR, CDR2 FQNEAQ (reference sequence). Trimming removed 4 bases from V and 4 bases from J, with 19 bases in between. CDR3 loop: CASSSSGGYQGYGYTF. CDR3 in DNA: TGTGCCAGCAGCTCCAGCGGGGGGTACCAGGGCTATGGCTACACCTTC.

The rearrangement joins TRBV6-2 or TRBV6-3 to TRBJ2-3; no reliable D call. V gave up 2 bases and J gave up 3 bases, with 15 bases separating them. The CDR3 consists of 16 residues. Germline CDR1 reads MNHEY; CDR2 reads SVGEGT. CDR3 region: CASSYALWIQTDTQYF. The CDR3 nucleotides read TGTGCCAGCAGTTACGCTCTCTGGATCCAGACAGATACGCAGTATTTT.

V and J are TRBV10-3 and TRBJ1-5; D gene ambiguous. V gave up 4 bases and J gave up 5 bases, with 9 bases separating them. The germline V gene encodes CDR1 ENHRY and CDR2 SYGVKD. CDR3 length: 13 amino acids. The CDR3 sequence: CAISADLDQPQHF. DNA of the CDR3: TGTGCCATCAGTGCTGACTTGGATCAGCCCCAGCATTTT.

This clonotype was detected only a few times. The chain couples TRBV29-1 to TRBJ1-6, with a possible D match to TRBD1 (5 bases). The germline V gene has CDR1 SQVTM and CDR2 ANQGSEA. The V and J ends lost 5 bases and 7 bases respectively, with 15 bases between them. CDR3 length: 14 residues. This CDR3 reads CSVKTSGNNSPLHF. CDR3 bases: TGCAGCGTTAAAACTTCAGGGAACAATTCACCCCTCCACTTT.

Concerning this clonotype itself: A much larger clone lies one base from this, so it may be a read error. The final CDR3 position lacks the conserved phenylalanine or tryptophan, pointing to a likely read error. The V and J genes are TRBV5-1 and TRBJ2-7; the match to TRBD1 covers 10 bases. Germline V gene data show CDR1 as SGHRS and CDR2 as YFSETQ. The CDR3 is 15 amino acids. V was pared by 2 bases and J by 2 bases, with 4 bases of the junction left unmatched. CDR3 residues: CASSLPGQGTYEQYY. The CDR3 bases are TGCGCCAGCAGCTTACCGGGACAGGGGACCTACGAGCAGTACTAC.

This clonotype was recorded a few times. DNA of the CDR3: TGCGCCAGCAGCTTGGAGCCCGGCCATGAGCAGTTCTTC. Its translation is CASSLEPGHEQFF. The chain joins TRBV5-1 to TRBJ2-1, with unresolved D. With 0 bases removed from V and 8 bases from J, the gap between germline ends came to 9 bases. The CDR3 runs to 13 residues. Germline V CDR1 and CDR2: SGHRS, YFSETQ.

V gene TRBV5-1 combines with J gene TRBJ2-7; D gene ambiguous. Germline CDR1 and CDR2: SGHRS and YFSETQ. This CDR3 is built from 15 residues. V was cut by 4 bases and J by 1 base, with 15 bases left in between. CDR3: CASSLYGQMSYEQYF. The CDR3 DNA reads TGCGCCAGCAGCCTGTACGGTCAAATGTCCTACGAGCAGTACTTC.

The chain uses TRBV20-1 and TRBJ1-2, with 7 positions matching TRBD1. J lost 0 bases, V lost 2 bases, and 9 bases had no gene match. Per the germline V gene, CDR1 is DFQATT and CDR2 is SNEGSKA (reference sequence). This CDR3 is 16 amino acids long. CDR3 sequence reads: CSARTGTATSNYGYTF. The CDR3 DNA follows: TGCAGTGCTAGAACCGGGACAGCTACCTCTAACTATGGCTACACCTTC.

The rearrangement joins TRBV6-6 to TRBJ2-1, with D uncertain. Germline CDR1 reads MNHNY; CDR2 reads SVGAGI (reference sequence). CDR3 length: 13 amino acids. V lost 6 bases, J lost 0 bases, and 6 bases lay in between. CDR3 DNA: TGTGCCAGCAGAGATATCTCCTACAATGAGCAGTTCTTC. Translating it yields CASRDISYNEQFF.

The chain employs TRBV5-1 and TRBJ1-6; D is possibly TRBD1 (6 bases). This CDR3 is 17 amino acids long. The germline V gene encodes CDR1 SGHRS and CDR2 YFSETQ. Trimming shortened V by 4 bases and J by 3 bases, and 17 bases separated the two germline ends. The CDR3 is CASSKQGGGDYNSPLHF. CDR3 in DNA: TGCGCCAGCAGCAAACAGGGAGGAGGGGACTATAATTCACCCCTCCACTTT.

The DNA of the CDR3 is TGTGCCACCCAGCGGGAATACTATGAGCAGTTCTTC. It translates to CATQREYYEQFF. This rearrangement joins TRBV7-9 to TRBJ2-1; 7 bases line up with TRBD2. The CDR3 extends over 12 amino acids. Trimming cost V 10 bases and J 8 bases; bases outside gene matches: 8. Germline CDR1 reads SEHNR; CDR2 reads FQNEAQ (reference sequence). Full variable domain (rest looked up from reference TRBV7-9 and TRBJ2-1): DTGVSQNPRHKITKRGQNVTFRCDPISEHNRLYWYRQTLGQGPEFLTYFQNEAQLEKSRLLSDRFSAERPKGSFSTLEIQRTEQGDSAMYLCATQREYYEQFFGPGTRLTVL.

Only a few counts were recorded for this clonotype. The chain has TRBV4-2 and TRBJ2-1, with D maybe TRBD2 (6 bases). V was shortened by 3 bases and J by 0 bases, with 18 bases between the two germline ends. This CDR3 region has 18 residues. Germline V gene lookup returns CDR1 LGHNA and CDR2 YNFKEQ. DNA of the CDR3: TGTGCCAGCAGCCACCTCCGCGGCGGGGATAGCTCCTACAATGAGCAGTTCTTC. This codes for CASSHLRGGDSSYNEQFF.

This clonotype was observed a handful of times. This rearrangement joins TRBV18 to TRBJ2-7; 9 positions match TRBD2. Trimming at V came to 6 bases and at J to 3 bases, leaving 12 bases not matched to a gene. The CDR3 extends over 16 amino acids. CDR1 is KGHSH and CDR2 is LQKENI in the germline V gene. The CDR3 spells CASSPKGSGSFYEQYF. CDR3 DNA: TGTGCCAGCTCCCCAAAAGGTAGCGGGAGTTTCTACGAGCAGTACTTC. Combining the CDR3 with reference TRBV18 and TRBJ2-7 gives the whole variable domain NAGVMQNPRHLVRRRGQEARLRCSPMKGHSHVYWYRQLPEEGLKFMVYLQKENIIDESGMPKERFSAEFPKEGPSILRIQQVVRGDSAAYFCASSPKGSGSFYEQYFGPGTRLTVT.

The rearrangement links TRBV7-2 to TRBJ1-5; 9 bases line up with TRBD1. This CDR3 region has 15 residues. The J segment lost 4 bases and the V segment lost 2 bases, leaving 3 bases of the junction unmatched. CDR1 and CDR2 (germline): SGHTA, FQGNSA. This CDR3 is CASSLTGGLNQPQHF. CDR3 in DNA: TGTGCCAGCAGCTTAACAGGGGGCTTGAATCAGCCCCAGCATTTT. Full variable domain (outside the CDR3, taken from reference TRBV7-2 and TRBJ1-5): GAGVSQSPSNKVTEKGKDVELRCDPISGHTALYWYRQSLGQGLEFLIYFQGNSAPDKSGLPSDRFSAERTGGSVSTLTIQRTQQEDSAVYLCASSLTGGLNQPQHFGDGTRLSIL.

The V gene is TRBV5-1, the J gene TRBJ2-5; TRBD2 matches at 8 bases. Unmatched junction bases numbered 14, after V lost 4 bases and J lost 3 bases. Per germline, CDR1 SGHRS and CDR2 YFSETQ. This CDR3 has 17 residues. The CDR3 reads CASSLGEQVSGEETQYF. The CDR3 bases are TGCGCCAGCAGCCTCGGAGAACAGGTTAGCGGGGAAGAGACCCAGTACTTC.

The chain is built from TRBV10-3 and TRBJ2-6; D ambiguous. V lost 8 bases and J 0 bases, leaving 17 bases between the germline ends. The CDR3 is 17 amino acids. Germline CDR1 reads ENHRY; CDR2 reads SYGVKD. CDR3 coding DNA: TGTGCCATCGGAAGGACCTCCTTAGGCTCTGGGGCCAACGTCCTGACTTTC. This encodes CAIGRTSLGSGANVLTF.

The chain recombines TRBV6-2 or TRBV6-3 with TRBJ2-7, with D possibly TRBD2 on 5 matching bases. Trimming removed 2 bases at V and 0 bases at J, with 20 bases between. Germline V CDR1 and CDR2: MNHEY, SVGEGT. CDR3 length: 18 amino acids. CDR3: CASSYPYSDRKVSYEQYF. DNA for the CDR3: TGTGCCAGCAGTTACCCCTATAGCGATCGAAAAGTCTCCTACGAGCAGTACTTC.

V usage is TRBV3-1 and J usage is TRBJ2-7, with D uncertain. The CDR3 totals 16 residues. CDR1 and CDR2 from the germline V gene are LGHDT and YNNKEL (reference sequence). V was cut by 2 bases and J by 0 bases, with 14 bases left in between. DNA of the CDR3: TGTGCCAGCAGCCAAATGGGTGCGTACAGCTCCTACGAGCAGTACTTC. It yields the protein CASSQMGAYSSYEQYF.

This chain links TRBV5-1 with TRBJ2-7; the D gene is possibly TRBD2 (6 bases). V shed 0 bases and J shed 3 bases, with 10 bases lying between them. CDR1 is SGHRS and CDR2 is YFSETQ in the germline V gene. This CDR3 is built from 14 residues. This CDR3 is CASSLGWRDYEQYF. For the CDR3, the DNA is TGCGCCAGCAGCTTGGGGTGGCGGGACTACGAGCAGTACTTC.

This clonotype was detected a few times. V is TRBV10-3 and J is TRBJ2-2; 9 nucleotides align to TRBD2. Losses at the gene ends were 10 bases for V and 4 bases for J; bases not matched to a gene: 1. CDR1 is ENHRY and CDR2 is SYGVKD in the germline V gene. The CDR3 length is 12 residues. CDR3 bases: TGTGCCAGCGGGAGGGCCACCGGGGAGCTGTTTTTT. Encoded protein: CASGRATGELFF.

This clonotype has a handful of counts. CDR3 nucleotides: TGTGCCAGCAGCTTAGTGGGGACACACACAGATACGCAGTATTTT. This gives the protein CASSLVGTHTDTQYF. The rearrangement joins TRBV7-2 to TRBJ2-3; a weak D match, TRBD1 (6 bases). V dropped 1 base and J dropped 2 bases, with 10 bases sitting between them. This CDR3 is built from 15 residues. Germline V gives CDR1 SGHTA, CDR2 FQGNSA. Full variable domain (outside the CDR3, taken from reference TRBV7-2 and TRBJ2-3): GAGVSQSPSNKVTEKGKDVELRCDPISGHTALYWYRQSLGQGLEFLIYFQGNSAPDKSGLPSDRFSAERTGGSVSTLTIQRTQQEDSAVYLCASSLVGTHTDTQYFGPGTRLTVL.

This clonotype turned up a few times. The chain links TRBV5-1 to TRBJ2-1, with TRBD2 as a possible D gene (6 bases). Trimming pared 0 bases from V and 5 bases from J, leaving 18 bases between. This CDR3 is built from 17 residues. CDR1 SGHRS and CDR2 YFSETQ come from the germline V gene. The DNA of the CDR3 is TGCGCCAGCAGCTTGGATACCGTTAAGCGGGCAAACAATGAGCAGTTCTTC. It yields the protein CASSLDTVKRANNEQFF.

This clonotype came up a few times. The chain combines TRBV20-1 with TRBJ1-4; TRBD1 agrees at 10 bases. The germline V gene encodes CDR1 DFQATT and CDR2 SNEGSKA (reference sequence). The CDR3 has 13 residues. The ends lost 5 bases at V and 6 bases at J; junction bases unmatched: 3. CDR3 residues: CSASTGGDEKLFF. CDR3 coding DNA: TGCAGTGCTTCGACAGGGGGCGATGAAAAACTGTTTTTT.

This clonotype was recorded a few times. This chain connects TRBV2 to TRBJ2-3, with D uncertain. Trimming stripped 7 bases from V and 3 bases from J, with 8 bases between. Germline V gene sequence: CDR1 SNHLY, CDR2 FYNNEI. This CDR3 contains 12 residues. The CDR3 loop is CASNERTDTQYF. CDR3 sequence (DNA): TGTGCCAGCAACGAAAGGACAGATACGCAGTATTTT. Full variable domain (remainder filled in from reference TRBV2 and TRBJ2-3): EPEVTQTPSHQVTQMGQEVILRCVPISNHLYFYWYRQILGQKVEFLVSFYNNEISEKSEIFDDQFSVERPDGSNFTLKIRSTKLEDSAMYFCASNERTDTQYFGPGTRLTVL.

There are a few counts of this clonotype. V and J are TRBV20-1 and TRBJ1-5, with D tentatively TRBD1 (5 bases). Germline CDR1 and CDR2: DFQATT and SNEGSKA (reference sequence). This CDR3 is 14 amino acids long. V was pared by 0 bases and J by 6 bases, with 12 bases between. Written as DNA, the CDR3 is TGCAGTGCTAGAGAAACAGGAGTGAGTCAGCCCCAGCATTTT. This encodes CSARETGVSQPQHF.

The V gene is TRBV18, the J gene TRBJ2-2, with a weak D call TRBD1 (6 bases). V was pared by 6 bases and J by 6 bases, with 17 bases between. Germline V gene lookup returns CDR1 KGHSH and CDR2 LQKENI. The CDR3 has 15 residues. CDR3 loop: CASSPRGNVAGELFF. CDR3 coding DNA: TGTGCCAGCTCCCCGAGGGGGAATGTTGCCGGGGAGCTGTTTTTT. The whole variable domain, filled in from reference TRBV18 and TRBJ2-2, reads NAGVMQNPRHLVRRRGQEARLRCSPMKGHSHVYWYRQLPEEGLKFMVYLQKENIIDESGMPKERFSAEFPKEGPSILRIQQVVRGDSAAYFCASSPRGNVAGELFFGEGSRLTVL.

This clonotype came up a few times. The V gene is TRBV12-3 or TRBV12-4, the J gene TRBJ1-5; D is ambiguous. This CDR3 is built from 14 residues. Deletions cut 8 bases from V and 2 bases from J, with 13 bases between. CDR3 in amino acids: CASSLNQGNQPQHF. The CDR3 bases are TGTGCCAGCTCCCTTAACCAGGGCAATCAGCCCCAGCATTTT.